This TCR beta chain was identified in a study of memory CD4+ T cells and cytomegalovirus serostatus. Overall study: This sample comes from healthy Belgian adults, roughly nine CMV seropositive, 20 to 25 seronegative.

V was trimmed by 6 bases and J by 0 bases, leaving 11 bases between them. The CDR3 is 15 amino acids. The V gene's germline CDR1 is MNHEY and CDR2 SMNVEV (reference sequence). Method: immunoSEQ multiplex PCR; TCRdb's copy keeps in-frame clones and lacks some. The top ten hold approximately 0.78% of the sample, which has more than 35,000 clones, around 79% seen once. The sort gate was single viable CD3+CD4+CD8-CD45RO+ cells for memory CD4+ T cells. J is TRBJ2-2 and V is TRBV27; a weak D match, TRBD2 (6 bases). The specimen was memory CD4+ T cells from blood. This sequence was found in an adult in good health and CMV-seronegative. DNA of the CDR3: TGTGCCAGCAGGAGCTGGGGGGCGAACACCGGGGAGCTGTTTTTT. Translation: CASRSWGANTGELFF.